The 26 T cell receptor beta chains below all came from one sample that was sequenced in a study of blood T cell repertoires in COVID-19. Profiled with immunoSEQ multiplex PCR; TCRdb holds only in-frame clones, not every one. The sample carries approximately 70,000 clones, around 86% recorded once. The sample taken for sequencing was peripheral blood. The receptor set was obtained from a man aged 50-60 years with active COVID-19.

The gene calls are TRBV20-1 and TRBJ1-1; no reliable D call. The germline gives CDR1 DFQATT, CDR2 SNEGSKA (reference sequence). The V end lost 2 bases, the J end lost 4 bases, and 5 bases lay between the germline ends. The CDR3 consists of 11 residues. The CDR3 DNA reads as TGCAGTGCTAGACCAGGCACTGAAGCTTTCTTT. Protein product: CSARPGTEAFF.

This clone has just one count. The rearrangement links TRBV19 to TRBJ2-3, with 8 bases aligning to TRBD1. J lost 0 bases, V lost 10 bases, and 3 bases had no gene match. The CDR3 consists of 13 residues. Germline CDR1 is LNHDA and CDR2 is SQIVND (reference sequence). In nucleotides, the CDR3 is TGTGCCACAGGGGGCGTAAGCACAGATACGCAGTATTTT. Translated, it gives CATGGVSTDTQYF.

This chain uses TRBV13 with TRBJ2-1; 11 bases are shared with TRBD2. Germline V gene sequence: CDR1 PRHDT, CDR2 FYEKMQ (reference sequence). The V gene end was trimmed by 3 bases and the J gene end by 9 bases; junction bases not matched to a gene: 4. The CDR3 runs to 14 residues. CDR3 residues: CASSFSGGAGEQFF. The CDR3 bases are TGTGCCAGCAGCTTTAGCGGGGGGGCCGGTGAGCAGTTCTTC.

CDR3 sequence (DNA): TGTGCCAGCAGTTTATCTCGGGGGGATAGTAGTAATTCACCCCTCCACTTT. Its protein is CASSLSRGDSSNSPLHF. The V gene is TRBV27, the J gene TRBJ1-6; the D gene is possibly TRBD1 (5 bases). The germline V and J ends were trimmed by 0 bases and 6 bases, with 15 bases remaining between them. CDR1 is MNHEY, CDR2 SMNVEV, per germline (reference sequence). The CDR3 totals 17 residues.

V usage is TRBV18 and J usage is TRBJ2-2; TRBD1 aligns across 11 bases. V shed 2 bases and J 4 bases; nucleotides not matched to a gene: 9. This CDR3 comprises 18 residues. The V gene's germline CDR1 is KGHSH and CDR2 LQKENI. The CDR3 nucleotides read TGTGCCAGCTCACCAGGGACAGGGGGACTACGGAGCACCGGGGAGCTGTTTTTT. Translation gives CASSPGTGGLRSTGELFF.

The V call is TRBV7-2, the J call TRBJ2-3; TRBD2 matches at 8 bases. Germline values: CDR1 SGHTA, CDR2 FQGNSA. This CDR3 spans 16 amino acids. V dropped 1 base and J dropped 3; count of bases not matched to a gene: 6. This CDR3 reads CASSLVPGLATDTQYF. The CDR3 nucleotides read TGTGCCAGCAGCTTAGTCCCCGGACTAGCTACAGATACGCAGTATTTT.

This chain uses TRBV5-6 with TRBJ2-2; D is perhaps TRBD1 (6 bases). Germline lookup yields CDR1 SGHDT and CDR2 YYEEEE. The CDR3 is 15 residues long. V was pared by 2 bases and J by 3 bases, with 11 bases between. This CDR3 reads CASSLGQSYTGELFF. In nucleotides, the CDR3 is TGTGCCAGCAGCTTAGGACAGAGCTACACCGGGGAGCTGTTTTTT.

CDR3 residues: CASSYPYLDSGSSYNEQFF. In DNA form, the CDR3 reads TGTGCCAGCAGTTACCCCTACCTTGACAGCGGGAGTTCCTACAATGAGCAGTTCTTC. The rearrangement links TRBV6-2 or TRBV6-3 to TRBJ2-1; 8 nucleotides align to TRBD2. The J segment lost 1 base and the V segment lost 2 bases, leaving 13 bases of the junction unmatched. The CDR3 spans 19 residues. Germline CDR1 MNHEY, CDR2 SVGEGT.

The chain couples TRBV27 to TRBJ2-2, with D possibly being TRBD1 (6 bases). In germline, CDR1 is MNHEY, CDR2 SMNVEV (reference sequence). This CDR3 comprises 12 residues. V dropped 10 bases and J dropped 3 bases, with 9 bases sitting between them. In DNA form, the CDR3 reads TGTGCCACCGGACAGTACACCGGGGAGCTGTTTTTT. It translates to CATGQYTGELFF.

The genes are TRBV30 and TRBJ1-4; D is perhaps TRBD1 (6 bases). This CDR3 region has 17 residues. V was pared by 0 bases and J by 0 bases, with 14 bases between. Germline CDR1 GTSNPN, CDR2 SVGIG (reference sequence). The CDR3 is CAWSVGSDRSTNEKLFF. The CDR3 DNA follows: TGTGCCTGGAGTGTAGGCTCAGACAGGTCAACTAATGAAAAACTGTTTTTT.

This chain uses TRBV27 with TRBJ1-2, with D maybe TRBD1 (6 bases). Between the trimmed V and J ends, which lost 3 bases and 6 bases, there was a span of 17 bases. The CDR3 has 15 residues. The V gene's germline CDR1 is MNHEY and CDR2 SMNVEV (reference sequence). Here the CDR3 reads CASSLFGGDKDGYTF. In DNA, the CDR3 is TGTGCCAGCAGTTTGTTCGGGGGGGACAAGGATGGCTACACCTTC.

The chain joins TRBV10-3 to TRBJ1-2; D is perhaps TRBD1 (5 bases). V dropped 0 bases and J dropped 3 bases, with 14 bases sitting between them. Germline loops: CDR1 ENHRY, CDR2 SYGVKD. This CDR3 is 16 amino acids long. The CDR3 bases are TGTGCCATCAGTGAGTCTGGCAGGGTTGGACACTATGGCTACACCTTC. It is translated as CAISESGRVGHYGYTF.

The chain couples TRBV9 to TRBJ2-7, with 8 bases identical to TRBD1. CDR1 and CDR2 from the germline V gene are SGDLS and YYNGEE. CDR3 size: 14 residues. J was trimmed by 6 bases and V by 4 bases; bases with no gene match: 9. In DNA form, the CDR3 reads TGTGCCAGCAGCTCGACAGGGGTATCGGTCGAGCAGTACTTC. Residues: CASSSTGVSVEQYF.

This clone is a singleton in its sample. This chain links TRBV19 with TRBJ1-6; 10 positions match TRBD1. The CDR3 has 15 residues. CDR1 is LNHDA and CDR2 is SQIVND in the germline V gene (reference sequence). The junction had 3 bases not matched to a gene; V was cut back by 3 bases and J by 7 bases. CDR3 nucleotide sequence: TGTGCCAGTAGTATTGGACAGGGGGGCAATTCACCCCTCCACTTT. It specifies CASSIGQGGNSPLHF.

The chain uses TRBV6-5 and TRBJ1-5, with D unresolved. Trimming took off 0 bases at V and 6 bases at J, with 12 bases between the two ends. Germline V gene lookup returns CDR1 MNHEY and CDR2 SVGAGI. The CDR3 consists of 15 residues. The CDR3 here is CASSYSSTSGQPQHF. The CDR3 DNA reads TGTGCCAGCAGTTACTCGAGCACTTCTGGTCAGCCCCAGCATTTT.

The rearrangement uses TRBV16 and TRBJ1-2, with TRBD1 matching over 7 bases. CDR1 is KGHSY, CDR2 FQNENV, per germline. V shed 2 bases and J 8 bases; nucleotides not matched to a gene: 11. This CDR3 is 15 amino acids long. The CDR3 nucleotides are TGTGCCAGCAGCCAAAGCTCCCAGGGGGTGGGAGGCTACACCTTC. This translates into CASSQSSQGVGGYTF.

This clone appeared a few times. The chain joins TRBV7-9 to TRBJ1-1; the D gene is possibly TRBD1 (6 bases). The CDR3 is 14 amino acids. V was pared by 4 bases and J by 0 bases, with 9 bases between. Germline CDR1 reads SEHNR; CDR2 reads FQNEAQ (reference sequence). The CDR3 protein is CASSSGTLNTEAFF. The CDR3 DNA reads as TGTGCCAGCAGCTCCGGGACACTGAACACTGAAGCTTTCTTT.

The chain carries TRBV28 and TRBJ2-1, with D possibly being TRBD2 (5 bases). V was shortened by 6 bases and J by 5 bases, with 11 bases between the two germline ends. The CDR3 consists of 13 residues. Germline V CDR1 and CDR2: MDHEN, SYDVKM. The CDR3 protein is CASRRVVDNEQFF. DNA for the CDR3: TGTGCCAGCAGGAGGGTAGTGGACAATGAGCAGTTCTTC.

The rearrangement links TRBV6-1 to TRBJ1-4; 11 bases map to TRBD1. Per the germline V gene, CDR1 is MNHNS and CDR2 is SASEGT. The CDR3 is 17 residues long. V trimming: 4 bases; J trimming: 3 bases; junction bases outside the gene matches: 7. As DNA, the CDR3 is TGTGCCAGCAGTGGGCCACCGGGACAGGGGGCTAATGAAAAACTGTTTTTT. This codes for CASSGPPGQGANEKLFF.

The chain is built from TRBV7-9 and TRBJ1-2; D not certain. The CDR3 has 13 residues. Germline V gene lookup returns CDR1 SEHNR and CDR2 FQNEAQ (reference sequence). Trimming took off 6 bases at V and 8 bases at J, with 16 bases between the two ends. For the CDR3, the DNA is TGTGCCAGCAGGGAAGCTAACAGTCAGGGCTACACCTTC. It translates to CASREANSQGYTF.

The chain has TRBV28 and TRBJ1-4, with D uncertain. This CDR3 region has 13 residues. Trimming took 6 bases from V and 7 from J, leaving 12 bases between them. CDR1 and CDR2 from the germline V gene are MDHEN and SYDVKM. The CDR3 region is CASSIYNAEKLFF. CDR3 sequence (DNA): TGTGCCAGCAGCATATACAATGCTGAAAAACTGTTTTTT.

As regards this clone: The junction departs from germline at one end; a sequencing error may be responsible. The chain carries TRBV18 and TRBJ2-7; 8 bases line up with TRBD1. This CDR3 comprises 15 residues. CDR1 and CDR2 from the germline V gene are KGHSH and LQKENI. This CDR3 reads CASSLGTGRVDEQYF. The DNA of the CDR3 is TGTGCCAGTTCACTAGGGACAGGACGAGTGGACGAGCAGTACTTC.

The chain employs TRBV6-4 and TRBJ2-3, with D perhaps TRBD1 (5 bases). Germline V gene lookup returns CDR1 MRHNA and CDR2 SNTAGT. This CDR3 has 12 residues. V was clipped by 2 bases and J by 6 bases, with 6 bases between them. The CDR3 DNA follows: TGTGCCAGCAGTGACCAGGGTGATACGCAGTATTTT. Its protein is CASSDQGDTQYF.

The chain combines TRBV14 with TRBJ2-3; 7 nucleotides match TRBD2. Germline CDR1 reads SGHDN; CDR2 reads FVKESK. J lost 1 base, V lost 5 bases, and 9 bases had no gene match. The CDR3 is 16 residues long. CDR3 bases: TGTGCCAGCAGCTTAGCCGGAGCGGGGCGCACAGATACGCAGTATTTT. Translating gives CASSLAGAGRTDTQYF. The entire variable domain, with the rest obtained from reference TRBV14 and TRBJ2-3, is as follows: EAGVTQFPSHSVIEKGQTVTLRCDPISGHDNLYWYRRVMGKEIKFLLHFVKESKQDESGMPNNRFLAERTGGTYSTLKVQPAELEDSGVYFCASSLAGAGRTDTQYFGPGTRLTVL.

V and J are TRBV2 and TRBJ1-5; 12 positions agree with TRBD1. The CDR3 is 16 amino acids. Trimming cost V 3 bases and J 7 bases; bases outside gene matches: 7. The germline CDR1 and CDR2 sequences are SNHLY and FYNNEI. The CDR3 spells CASSDGTGGMVQPQHF. CDR3 coding DNA: TGTGCCAGCAGTGACGGGACAGGGGGCATGGTGCAGCCCCAGCATTTT.

The V and J genes are TRBV9 and TRBJ1-1, with D uncertain. V lost 3 bases and J 4 bases, leaving 10 bases between the germline ends. The CDR3 spans 13 residues. The germline V gene has CDR1 SGDLS and CDR2 YYNGEE. The CDR3 bases are TGTGCCAGCAGCGGGACGGGGTCCACTGAAGCTTTCTTT. Amino acids: CASSGTGSTEAFF.